A selection of T cell receptor beta chains follows, all from one sample in a study of cytomegalovirus exposure and HLA in healthy donors. TCRdb's copy holds only in-frame clones and misses some; the assay was immunoSEQ multiplex PCR. The repertoire holds about 240,000 clones, 81% seen once, with approximately 8.4% in the top ten. Sequenced: PBMCs. The receptors here all came from a woman between 55 and 75 years old in good health and CMV-seropositive. Both conserved end residues are part of each CDR3. The D gene is left open where the match is weak. Part of the rows lack a size; the others show once, few, many or a class for expanded clones.

len	v_gene	j_gene	abundance	d_gene	CDR3nt	CDR3aa
12	TRBV19	TRBJ2-1	.	.	TGTGCCAGTAAGACGGGGTACAATGAGCAGTTCTTC	CASKTGYNEQFF
18	TRBV7-9	TRBJ2-7	.	.	TGTGCCAGCAAACGGGCGGGTCGTTCTCCCTCACCCAACTACGAGCAGTACTTC	CASKRAGRSPSPNYEQYF
13	TRBV6-6	TRBJ2-7	.	.	TGTGCCACCGGGGACTCCGGGCGCTACGAGCAGTACTTC	CATGDSGRYEQYF
16	TRBV5-1	TRBJ2-3	.	TRBD1	TGCGCCAGCAGCTTGGGGACAGGGGCCCGACACGATACGCAGTATTTT	CASSLGTGARHDTQYF
16	TRBV5-1	TRBJ1-1	.	TRBD1	TGCGCCAGCAGCTTGGGGTGGCAGGGGGCTCGAACTGAAGCTTTCTTT	CASSLGWQGARTEAFF
15	TRBV30	TRBJ1-1	.	.	TGTGCCTGGAGTGCAAGGGGACACCAGAACACTGAAGCTTTCTTT	CAWSARGHQNTEAFF
17	TRBV9	TRBJ2-2	.	TRBD2	TGTGCCAGCAGCGTATTAGGTCTAGCGGGTTTTGGCGGGGAGCTGTTTTTT	CASSVLGLAGFGGELFF
15	TRBV27	TRBJ1-3	.	.	TGTGCCAGCGGAAGGTACCGGGGAACTGGAAACACCATATATTTT	CASGRYRGTGNTIYF
18	TRBV28	TRBJ2-7	once	TRBD2	TGTGCCAGCAGTTCCCCCCCGGGACTAAGACGGAGCTCCTACGAGCAGTACTTC	CASSSPPGLRRSSYEQYF
15	TRBV28	TRBJ2-7	.	TRBD1	TGTGCCAGCAGTGTCACCACGGGACAGGGGGGCGAGCAGTACTTC	CASSVTTGQGGEQYF
14	TRBV19	TRBJ2-7	.	.	TGTGCCAGTAGGGAGCGGAGGAGCTCCTACGAGCAGTACTTC	CASRERRSSYEQYF
15	TRBV7-2	TRBJ2-1	.	.	TGTGCCAGCAGCTTGTGGGGGGAAGGTCAGAATGAGCAGTTCTTC	CASSLWGEGQNEQFF
16	TRBV5-5	TRBJ2-3	.	.	TGTGCCAGCAGCCCTGGGTGGGGACAATCCCCAGATACGCAGTATTTT	CASSPGWGQSPDTQYF
13	TRBV27	TRBJ2-7	.	.	TGTGCCAGCACTCTAGGAGGTGGCCACGAGCAGTACTTC	CASTLGGGHEQYF
15	TRBV6-5	TRBJ2-3	.	TRBD2	TGTGCCAGCAGACCCAGCGGGGCCAACACAGATACGCAGTATTTT	CASRPSGANTDTQYF
15	TRBV21-1	TRBJ2-5	.	.	TGTGCCAGCAAGGGGCACTCAAGAGGGGGAGAGACCCAGTACTTC	CASKGHSRGGETQYF
15	TRBV4-2	TRBJ2-5	.	TRBD1	TGTGCCAGCAGCCCCCGGGACAGGGGGGGAGAGACCCAGTACTTC	CASSPRDRGGETQYF
15	TRBV6-1	TRBJ1-2	once	TRBD1	TGTGCCAGCAGTACACGACAGGGGCGAAACTATGGCTACACCTTC	CASSTRQGRNYGYTF
14	TRBV2	TRBJ1-5	.	TRBD1	TGTGCCAGCAGGGACAGGCGGCCTTTGGGGCCCCAGCATTTT	CASRDRRPLGPQHF
14	TRBV10-2	TRBJ2-7	.	TRBD2	TGCGCCAGCTGCCGCGGGAGGCAGTCCTACGAGCAGTACTTC	CASCRGRQSYEQYF
13	TRBV9	TRBJ2-7	.	.	TGTGCCAGCAGCGAGCGCCCCTCCTACGAGCAGTACTTC	CASSERPSYEQYF
15	TRBV7-9	TRBJ1-1	.	TRBD1	TGTGCCAGCAGCGCTCGCGACAGGGGGCGGACTGAAGCTTTCTTT	CASSARDRGRTEAFF
14	TRBV7-3	TRBJ2-7	.	.	TGTGCCAGCAGCCCCGATAGCTGGGGCAACGAGCAGTACTTC	CASSPDSWGNEQYF
12	TRBV10-3	TRBJ2-7	.	TRBD2	TGTGCCACCACTAGCGGGGGTTACGAGCAGTACTTC	CATTSGGYEQYF
17	TRBV9	TRBJ2-2	.	TRBD2	TGTGCCAGCAGCGAGCTGGGGCTAGCGGATATTACCGGGGAGCTGTTTTTT	CASSELGLADITGELFF
13	TRBV4-2	TRBJ1-1	.	TRBD1	TGTGCCAGCAGCGTACAGGGGGGGACTGAAGCTTTCTTT	CASSVQGGTEAFF
14	TRBV6-5	TRBJ2-1	.	TRBD1	TGTGCCAGCACCAGACAGGGCTCCTACAATGAGCAGTTCTTC	CASTRQGSYNEQFF
14	TRBV7-9	TRBJ2-2	.	TRBD2	TGTGCCAGCAGCGTCAGCGGGAGATTCGGGGAGCTGTTTTTT	CASSVSGRFGELFF
16	TRBV5-6	TRBJ1-4	.	TRBD1	TGTGCCAGCAGCTTGGAAGGGGGCGTGCTTTGGGAAAAACTGTTTTTT	CASSLEGGVLWEKLFF